The clone carrying this TCR beta chain was observed many times. Its antigen is still unknown. After removal of 6 bases from V and 6 bases from J, the junction contained 10 bases not matched to a gene. Per the germline V gene, CDR1 is MNHNS and CDR2 is SASEGT. The CDR3 covers 14 residues. This sample was included in a study of regulatory T cells in long-lasting Graves disease. Study-level results: Between persistent patients, 2,500 to 3,500 public clonotypes were shared, exceeding the roughly 1,000 shared between new patients. Favoring TRBV28, TRBJ1-2 and TRBJ2-5 was a feature seen in persistent disease.

Arm-PCR of CDR3 regions and iRepertoire HTBI primers were the basis on which TCR beta libraries were built. TCRdb reanalysed the multiplex PCR reads using MiXCR and keeps one entry per CDR3 protein. The repertoire holds 400,000 to 500,000 distinct CDR3 sequences, with around 21% as singletons. Described time point: persistent/refractory GD, antithyroid drugs over 5 years with positive TRAb. Extracted PBMC RNA gave rise to the TCR library. Collection of peripheral blood (approximately 9 milliliters) was done using EDTA tubes. This TCR derives from a female donor with Graves disease. V usage is TRBV6-1 and J usage is TRBJ2-7; 8 bases are shared with TRBD2. Specimen: peripheral blood mononuclear cells (PBMCs), collected when the disease was refractory, from a patient treated with antithyroid drugs. The CDR3 DNA reads as TGTGCCAGCAGACCCGGACTAGCCCCGACCGAGCAGTACTTC. It is translated as CASRPGLAPTEQYF.